Listed below are T cell receptor beta chains from one sample, sequenced in a study of T cell changes during pregnancy in multiple sclerosis. TCRdb's table, derived via immunoSEQ multiplex PCR, lists solely in-frame clones and lacks some. The sample has about 24,000 clones; roughly nine tenths are singletons. Sequencing used CD8+ T cells from peripheral blood mononuclear cells, obtained in the third trimester of pregnancy. The receptor set was obtained from a female donor in good health, enrolled as a control in a pregnancy study. CDR3s include the opening cysteine and the closing phenylalanine or tryptophan. Fields, in order: D gene, V gene, clone size, J gene, CDR3 protein, CDR3 DNA. D genes are given only for firm matches. Part of the rows lack a size; the others show once, few, many or a class for expanded clones.

>.|TRBV9|.|TRBJ2-7
CASSASGSPGDEQYF
TGTGCCAGCAGCGCGTCCGGGAGCCCTGGGGACGAGCAGTACTTC
>TRBD1|TRBV6-1|few|TRBJ2-7
CASEDRDSPTYEQYF
TGTGCCAGCGAGGACCGGGACAGCCCGACCTACGAGCAGTACTTC
>.|TRBV18|.|TRBJ1-1
CASSPAGAEAFF
TGTGCCAGCTCACCAGCAGGGGCTGAAGCTTTCTTT
>.|TRBV28|.|TRBJ2-7
CASSFRGTLLGEQYF
TGTGCCAGCAGTTTTAGGGGCACCCTGCTCGGCGAGCAGTACTTC
>TRBD2|TRBV13|.|TRBJ2-1
CASSLGPSGILNEQFF
TGTGCCAGCAGCTTAGGACCTAGCGGGATTCTCAATGAGCAGTTCTTC
>.|TRBV19|.|TRBJ1-5
CASSTDRYSNQPQHF
TGTGCCAGTAGCACCGACAGGTATAGCAATCAGCCCCAGCATTTT
>TRBD1|TRBV19|.|TRBJ2-1
CASSIVTGTGHEQFF
TGTGCCAGTAGTATTGTAACCGGGACAGGGCATGAGCAGTTCTTC
>TRBD1|TRBV4-2|once|TRBJ1-5
CASSQGTGFGNWQPQHF
TGTGCCAGCAGCCAGGGGACAGGTTTTGGGAATTGGCAGCCCCAGCATTTT
>TRBD1|TRBV10-3|.|TRBJ1-4
CAISKDRDATNEKLFF
TGTGCCATCAGCAAAGACAGGGATGCAACTAATGAAAAACTGTTTTTT
>.|TRBV15|.|TRBJ2-6
CATSSGQVYSGANVLTF
TGTGCCACCAGTTCGGGACAAGTTTACTCTGGGGCCAACGTCCTGACTTTC
>.|TRBV2|once|TRBJ1-2
CASSAYLLAQTSHYGYTF
TGTGCCAGCAGTGCTTATCTCCTGGCACAGACATCGCACTATGGCTACACCTTC
>.|TRBV4-1|.|TRBJ1-1
CASSQYPGGGEAFF
TGCGCCAGCAGCCAATACCCGGGGGGGGGTGAAGCTTTCTTT
>.|TRBV7-2|.|TRBJ1-2
CASSAGDSYYGYTF
TGTGCCAGCAGCGCGGGAGACAGTTACTATGGCTACACCTTC
>.|TRBV7-8|.|TRBJ2-7
CASSHSGSSYEQYF
TGTGCCAGCAGCCACTCCGGGAGCTCCTACGAGCAGTACTTC
>.|TRBV7-9|.|TRBJ2-1
CASSDPLAVLYNEQFF
TGTGCCAGCAGCGACCCCTTAGCGGTACTTTACAATGAGCAGTTCTTC
>TRBD1|TRBV9|once|TRBJ2-3
CASSEGQGYTQYF
TGTGCCAGCAGCGAGGGACAGGGGTATACGCAGTATTTT
>.|TRBV27|.|TRBJ1-1
CASSPRGTEAFF
TGTGCCAGCAGTCCCCGGGGCACTGAAGCTTTCTTT
>.|TRBV11-1|.|TRBJ2-5
CASSWELETQYF
TGTGCCAGCAGCTGGGAGTTGGAGACCCAGTACTTC
>TRBD1|TRBV18|.|TRBJ1-4
CASSPIDRGSEKLFF
TGTGCCAGCTCCCCGATCGACAGGGGGAGCGAAAAACTGTTTTTT
>.|TRBV4-1|.|TRBJ1-2
CASSPTAGMKDGYTF
TGCGCCAGCAGCCCGACCGCAGGGATGAAGGATGGCTACACCTTC
>TRBD1|TRBV9|.|TRBJ1-1
CASSVDRGSNRAFF
TGTGCCAGCAGCGTGGACAGGGGGAGCAACCGAGCTTTCTTT
>TRBD1|TRBV30|.|TRBJ1-2
CAWSGQGAYYGYTF
TGTGCCTGGAGTGGGCAGGGGGCATACTATGGCTACACCTTC
>TRBD2|TRBV11-2|once|TRBJ2-7
CASSLGLAGVYEQYF
TGTGCCAGCAGCTTAGGGCTAGCGGGAGTCTACGAGCAGTACTTC
>TRBD1|TRBV27|.|TRBJ1-5
CASSLGTGGNQPQHF
TGTGCCAGCAGTCTTGGGACAGGGGGCAATCAGCCCCAGCATTTT
>.|TRBV27|.|TRBJ1-5
CASTPLSGTNQPQHF
TGTGCCAGCACCCCCCTTAGCGGGACGAATCAGCCCCAGCATTTT
>TRBD1|TRBV7-9|.|TRBJ1-1
CASSFPGGRNTEAFF
TGTGCCAGCAGCTTTCCAGGGGGAAGGAACACTGAAGCTTTCTTT
>.|TRBV6-1|few|TRBJ2-1
CASSEAAGEGNEQFF
TGTGCCAGCAGTGAAGCGGCAGGGGAAGGCAATGAGCAGTTCTTC
>.|TRBV2|.|TRBJ2-2
CASREPYSNTGELFF
TGTGCCAGCAGAGAGCCCTACTCGAACACCGGGGAGCTGTTTTTT
>.|TRBV4-1|.|TRBJ1-1
CASSQDRSGRSSEAFF
TGCGCCAGCAGCCAAGATCGGTCAGGGAGGTCTTCTGAAGCTTTCTTT
>.|TRBV28|.|TRBJ2-6
CASSQMDSHSGANVLTF
TGTGCCAGCAGTCAAATGGACAGTCACTCTGGGGCCAACGTCCTGACTTTC
>.|TRBV7-9|.|TRBJ2-7
CASSRSAVYEQYF
TGTGCCAGCAGCAGATCAGCGGTCTACGAGCAGTACTTC
>.|TRBV5-8|.|TRBJ1-2
CASSSPTSYGYTF
TGTGCCAGCAGCTCCCCGACTAGCTATGGCTACACCTTC
>.|TRBV6-1|.|TRBJ2-1
CASTGVGVEQFF
TGTGCCAGCACAGGCGTGGGTGTTGAGCAGTTCTTC
>TRBD2|TRBV5-6|.|TRBJ2-1
CASGTPAGLAGPRKQFF
TGTGCCAGCGGAACCCCGGCCGGCCTAGCGGGGCCAAGGAAGCAGTTCTTC
>.|TRBV7-9|few|TRBJ1-2
CASSSTSGYTF
TGTGCCAGCAGCTCGACAAGTGGCTACACCTTC
>.|TRBV20-1|few|TRBJ1-1
CSVPSGRGAFF
TGCAGTGTGCCCTCGGGGAGAGGAGCTTTCTTT
>.|TRBV28|.|TRBJ2-3
CASSLMMAGRRKAHTDTQYF
TGTGCCAGCAGTCTTATGATGGCAGGGAGGAGAAAGGCCCACACAGATACGCAGTATTTT
>.|TRBV11-2|once|TRBJ1-4
CASSLDEVATNEKLFF
TGTGCCAGCAGCTTAGATGAAGTAGCAACTAATGAAAAACTGTTTTTT
>.|TRBV19|.|TRBJ1-1
CASSIGATEAFF
TGTGCCAGTAGTATCGGAGCGACTGAAGCTTTCTTT
>.|TRBV7-8|.|TRBJ2-1
CASSLRGGASYNEQFF
TGTGCCAGCAGCCTTAGGGGGGGGGCCTCCTACAATGAGCAGTTCTTC
>TRBD1|TRBV7-9|.|TRBJ1-1
CASSFGQGEAFF
TGTGCCAGCAGCTTCGGACAGGGGGAAGCTTTCTTT